This is a list of T cell receptor beta chains from one sample in a study of vaccination and CD4 T cells after COVID-19. Their cognate antigens are unknown. Using its own MiXCR run on the PCR reads, TCRdb lists one record per CDR3 protein. The repertoire has around 15,000 distinct CDR3 sequences, around 56% of them found once; the top ten carry about 11%. Sequencing input: CD4+ T cells from blood, cultured in vitro. Source of these receptors: a human donor who had recovered from COVID-19. Both conserved end residues are part of each CDR3. The D gene is left open where the match is weak.

v_gene	j_gene	d_gene	CDR3aa
TRBV20-1	TRBJ2-3	TRBD2	CSARTHGTSGPTDTQYF
TRBV20-1	TRBJ2-1	TRBD2	CSAVSLAGDNEQFF
TRBV12-5	TRBJ1-5	.	CASGLSGGNQPQHF
TRBV27	TRBJ2-1	.	CASSFQGALAGRYNEQFF
TRBV9	TRBJ2-1	.	CASSVAPLDEQFF
TRBV6-5	TRBJ2-1	TRBD2	CASSSWTSGYNEQFF
TRBV30	TRBJ1-2	.	CAWETATNYGYTF
TRBV5-1	TRBJ1-2	TRBD1	CASSSTGDYGYTF
TRBV20-1	TRBJ1-5	.	CSARDGFNQPQHF
TRBV5-8	TRBJ1-2	.	CASSSFWGGHGYTF
TRBV4-1	TRBJ1-5	.	CASSQDITTEIYQPQHF
TRBV6-2/TRBV6-3	TRBJ2-4	.	CASSDGLALLAKNIQYF
TRBV2	TRBJ1-2	TRBD1	CASSGVRGHNYGYTF
TRBV5-4	TRBJ1-2	.	CASSLETGNYGYTF
TRBV11-2	TRBJ1-2	.	CASSFTGPMRYGYTF
TRBV6-1	TRBJ2-1	TRBD1	CASSPPRGPLGEQFF
TRBV5-8	TRBJ2-1	TRBD2	CASSLGKPAGTYNEQFF
TRBV24-1	TRBJ2-3	.	CATSDRLTSTDTQYF
TRBV6-1	TRBJ1-1	.	CASRWGRDTEAFF
TRBV11-1	TRBJ1-2	TRBD1	CAGSPGGRTGDPHRPTNYGYTF
TRBV7-9	TRBJ2-4	TRBD1	CASSLGQGLAKNIQYF
TRBV6-5	TRBJ2-3	.	CASSYSRLADTQYF
TRBV27	TRBJ1-5	.	CASRNRAAQPQHF
TRBV6-1	TRBJ2-2	.	CASRSDTGSTGELFF
TRBV24-1	TRBJ2-3	.	CAVSSDTDTQYF
TRBV7-3	TRBJ2-3	.	CASSFRTGSGADTQYF
TRBV11-2	TRBJ2-3	TRBD2	CASSLDLAGGGDTQYF
TRBV11-1	TRBJ2-7	.	CASRDPGLLQQYF
TRBV30	TRBJ1-2	.	CAWSQRAVNYGYTF
TRBV29-1	TRBJ2-5	TRBD1	CSTDRTQETQYF
TRBV7-6	TRBJ1-1	TRBD1	CASSFTGGSEAFF
TRBV20-1	TRBJ2-3	.	CSATRRSGTDTQYF
TRBV24-1	TRBJ2-5	.	CATSDSASQYF
TRBV20-1	TRBJ2-3	.	CSERVGDTQYF
TRBV6-5	TRBJ2-1	TRBD2	CASSSYGGTGPEQFF
TRBV30	TRBJ2-7	.	CAWSVNPAYEQYF
TRBV2	TRBJ2-7	.	CASSQEAGIGPRREQYF
TRBV7-2	TRBJ1-1	.	CASSGGRGSNTEAFF
TRBV11-3	TRBJ1-2	TRBD1	CASSPRQGTNYGYTF
TRBV25-1	TRBJ2-5	TRBD2	CASSPPGGVQETQYF
TRBV19	TRBJ1-5	.	CASSIDRRRGGEQPQHF
TRBV20-1	TRBJ1-5	.	CSARALSGGLRNQPQHF
TRBV15	TRBJ1-1	.	CATSRATGRVTEAFF
TRBV19	TRBJ1-3	.	CASSIYAGGNTIYF
TRBV4-2	TRBJ2-5	TRBD1	CASSPGTADDGETQYF
TRBV20-1	TRBJ1-1	.	CSARDPGPRNTEAFF
TRBV15	TRBJ2-2	.	CATSTRRWEELFF
TRBV20-1	TRBJ1-5	.	CSASQGSVSNQPQHF
TRBV6-1	TRBJ2-7	TRBD1	CASITGQRSSYEQYF